A single sample is the source of the 31 T cell receptor beta chains below, sequenced in a study of shared clonotypes between healthy human individuals. Sequencing used immunoSEQ multiplex PCR; TCRdb keeps in-frame clones, though not all of them. The sample has 2 million to 2.5 million clones, just under 95% seen once. Sequencing used naive CD4+ T cells from PBMCs. Subset in this sample: CD45RA+ positively selected. Receptors were obtained from a man aged 18 to 29 in good health. Some clones in this sample may be carry-over from other donors' samples.

The rearrangement joins TRBV30 to TRBJ2-4; no definite D call. The CDR3 is made up of 13 amino acids. Trimming removed 5 bases from V and 7 bases from J, with 15 bases in between. The V gene's germline CDR1 is GTSNPN and CDR2 SVGIG (reference sequence). CDR3 sequence (DNA): TGTGCCTGGCTCGATTCGCCCGGGAACATTCAGTACTTC. It translates to CAWLDSPGNIQYF.

V gene TRBV7-9 combines with J gene TRBJ2-1; D might be TRBD2 (5 bases). The CDR3 has 15 residues. Germline CDR1 and CDR2: SEHNR and FQNEAQ (reference sequence). With 1 base removed from V and 6 bases from J, the gap between germline ends came to 13 bases. The CDR3 region has the DNA TGTGCCAGCAGCTTAGTGTTTAGAGGGTTCAATGAGCAGTTCTTC. Protein product: CASSLVFRGFNEQFF.

V usage is TRBV21-1 and J usage is TRBJ2-5; the table's TRBD1 call for D was not verified on the DNA. TRBV21-1 has pseudogene status. This CDR3 is 15 amino acids long. CDR3 sequence (DNA): TGTGCCAGCAGCAAACATCTAGGACAGCAAGAGACCCAGTACTTC. As protein: CASSKHLGQQETQYF.

This chain links TRBV28 with TRBJ2-1, with 9 bases matching TRBD1. The CDR3 spans 15 residues. Germline CDR1 and CDR2: MDHEN and SYDVKM. The V segment lost 7 bases and the J segment 7 bases; nucleotides outside the gene matches: 11. CDR3 in amino acids: CASTLIGQGRNEQFF. CDR3 nucleotides: TGTGCCAGCACCCTCATAGGACAGGGGAGGAATGAGCAGTTCTTC.

The V gene is TRBV5-1, the J gene TRBJ2-5; 11 bases are shared with TRBD2. The CDR3 extends over 16 amino acids. V shed 4 bases and J 4 bases; nucleotides not matched to a gene: 9. Germline assignment: CDR1 SGHRS and CDR2 YFSETQ. The CDR3 region has the DNA TGCGCCAGCAGCCCACAGACTAGCGGGGTGGGAGAGACCCAGTACTTC. Its translation is CASSPQTSGVGETQYF.

To note about this clone: Other DNA sequences in the same sample also yield this CDR3. The rearrangement joins TRBV5-1 to TRBJ2-2; 8 bases are shared with TRBD2. Germline CDR1 SGHRS, CDR2 YFSETQ. Germline trimming cut 1 base from V and 0 bases from J; bases unmatched to any gene: 2. There are 16 residues in the CDR3. CDR3 residues: CASSLLAGTNTGELFF. The CDR3 coding sequence is TGCGCCAGCAGCTTGTTAGCGGGGACGAACACCGGGGAGCTGTTTTTT.

This clone was detected a few times. Other DNA sequences in this sample translate to the same CDR3. The chain recombines TRBV29-1 with TRBJ1-1; D is perhaps TRBD1 (5 bases). Trimming removed 3 bases from V and 4 bases from J, with 12 bases in between. The CDR3 length is 13 residues. Germline-derived CDR1 and CDR2 are SQVTM and ANQGSEA. The CDR3 DNA reads TGCAGCGTTGACCCTGGGGGGGGCACTGAAGCTTTCTTT. This sequence encodes CSVDPGGGTEAFF.

The chain uses TRBV5-1 and TRBJ2-3; TRBD2 agrees at 9 bases. Germline V gene data show CDR1 as SGHRS and CDR2 as YFSETQ. There are 15 residues in the CDR3. The J segment lost 6 bases and the V segment lost 0 bases, leaving 5 bases of the junction unmatched. CDR3 nucleotides: TGCGCCAGCAGCTTGGCTCTTGCGGGAGGGGATACGCAGTATTTT. It is translated as CASSLALAGGDTQYF. Looking up the rest from reference TRBV5-1 and TRBJ2-3 gives the full variable domain: KAGVTQTPRYLIKTRGQQVTLSCSPISGHRSVSWYQQTPGQGLQFLFEYFSETQRNKGNFPGRFSGRQFSNSRSEMNVSTLELGDSALYLCASSLALAGGDTQYFGPGTRLTVL.

The rearrangement links TRBV5-1 to TRBJ2-7; possibly TRBD1 or TRBD2 for D (5 bases each). The CDR3 runs 14 residues. Germline V CDR1 and CDR2: SGHRS, YFSETQ. Trimming shortened V by 4 bases and J by 9 bases, and 20 bases separated the two germline ends. CDR3 DNA: TGCGCCAGCAGCCGGGACCGCCAGAGTTTTGGGCAGTACTTC. This codes for CASSRDRQSFGQYF.

This chain uses TRBV6-1 with TRBJ2-7; the match to TRBD1 covers 7 bases. J lost 0 bases, V lost 8 bases, and 7 bases had no gene match. The CDR3 length is 14 residues. Germline-derived CDR1 and CDR2 are MNHNS and SASEGT. The DNA of the CDR3 is TGTGCCAGCCGAGGACAGGTGAGCTCCTACGAGCAGTACTTC. This gives the protein CASRGQVSSYEQYF.

The rearrangement uses TRBV5-4 and TRBJ2-3; D is ambiguous. The V end lost 4 bases, the J end lost 4 bases, and 7 bases lay between the germline ends. The CDR3 spans 12 residues. Germline V gene data show CDR1 as SGHNT and CDR2 as YYREEE (reference sequence). The CDR3 DNA is TGTGCCAGCAGCCGGTCTGCAGATACGCAGTATTTT. It specifies CASSRSADTQYF.

V is TRBV5-4 and J is TRBJ1-2; D is possibly TRBD1 (5 bases). V lost 5 bases and J lost 7, with 15 bases in between. Per the germline V gene, CDR1 is SGHNT and CDR2 is YYREEE (reference sequence). This CDR3 is built from 13 residues. CDR3 loop: CASSRDGLGGYTF. In DNA form, the CDR3 reads TGTGCCAGCAGTCGGGACGGCCTAGGTGGCTACACCTTC.

The chain is built from TRBV5-4 and TRBJ2-1, with 8 bases lining up with TRBD2. V lost 3 bases, J lost 8 bases, and 13 bases stayed unmatched. The CDR3 consists of 16 residues. Germline lookup yields CDR1 SGHNT and CDR2 YYREEE (reference sequence). The CDR3 region is CASSSAGGAGVHEQFF. The DNA of the CDR3 is TGTGCCAGCAGCTCGGCCGGGGGGGCGGGAGTACATGAGCAGTTCTTC. The variable domain in full, with the rest retrieved from reference TRBV5-4 and TRBJ2-1, is ETGVTQSPTHLIKTRGQQVTLRCSSQSGHNTVSWYQQALGQGPQFIFQYYREEENGRGNFPPRFSGLQFPNYSSELNVNALELDDSALYLCASSSAGGAGVHEQFFGPGTRLTVL.

This clone appeared a single time. The chain links TRBV2 to TRBJ1-3; no clear D gene. The CDR3 spans 15 residues. CDR1 and CDR2 (germline): SNHLY, FYNNEI. Trimming took off 4 bases at V and 11 bases at J, with 21 bases between the two ends. CDR3 sequence reads: CASSGSSLGEKAIYF. As DNA, the CDR3 is TGTGCCAGCAGTGGTTCGTCACTCGGGGAAAAAGCCATATATTTT.

The V and J genes are TRBV28 and TRBJ2-1; TRBD2 agrees at 7 bases. This CDR3 has 15 residues. Germline trimming cut 4 bases from V and 8 bases from J; bases unmatched to any gene: 11. The germline gives CDR1 MDHEN, CDR2 SYDVKM. This chain's CDR3 is CASSSPGEGRDEQFF. CDR3 nucleotides: TGTGCCAGCAGTTCCCCCGGGGAGGGGAGAGATGAGCAGTTCTTC.

The count of this clone is one. Other DNA sequences in the sample encode the same CDR3. The J gene is TRBJ1-3, the V gene TRBV28; D call uncertain. The CDR3 consists of 12 residues. V shed 9 bases and J shed 4 bases, with 10 bases lying between them. Germline CDR1 MDHEN, CDR2 SYDVKM. The CDR3 DNA reads TGTGCCAGTACAAGTGGGGGAAACACCATATATTTT. Its translation: CASTSGGNTIYF. The whole variable domain, remainder taken from reference TRBV28 and TRBJ1-3, is DVKVTQSSRYLVKRTGEKVFLECVQDMDHENMFWYRQDPGLGLRLIYFSYDVKMKEKGDIPEGYSVSREKKERFSLILESASTNQTSMYLCASTSGGNTIYFGEGSWLTVV.

The V gene is TRBV9, the J gene TRBJ2-1; possible D gene TRBD2, 5 bases. Trimming cost V 0 bases and J 3 bases, with 10 bases left between them. This CDR3 spans 15 amino acids. The V gene's germline CDR1 is SGDLS and CDR2 YYNGEE. Here the CDR3 DNA reads TGTGCCAGCAGCGTAGTGGGCGGACTCTACAATGAGCAGTTCTTC. This gives the protein CASSVVGGLYNEQFF.

The genes are TRBV15 and TRBJ2-7, with D perhaps matching TRBD1 (6 bases). The CDR3 covers 15 residues. The germline V and J ends were trimmed by 5 bases and 4 bases, with 18 bases remaining between them. Germline V gene data show CDR1 as LNHNV and CDR2 as YYDKDF (reference sequence). Here the CDR3 reads CATSDRNKGIYEQYF. DNA of the CDR3: TGTGCCACCAGCGACAGGAACAAAGGCATTTACGAGCAGTACTTC.

This clone was counted a single time. The rearrangement uses TRBV5-3 and TRBJ1-2; possible D gene TRBD1, 5 bases. TRBV5-3 is assigned to the ORF class and has an uncertain function. The V and J ends lost 7 bases and 4 bases respectively, with 8 bases between them. The CDR3 consists of 11 residues. The CDR3 sequence is CARVQGYGYTF. CDR3 sequence (DNA): TGTGCCAGAGTTCAGGGCTATGGCTACACCTTC.

The chain has TRBV4-3 and TRBJ2-1; TRBD2 matches 9 bases. V lost 4 bases to trimming and J lost 7 bases; unmatched junction nucleotides: 11. CDR3 length equals 16 residues. Germline assignment: CDR1 LGHNA and CDR2 YSLEER. This CDR3 reads CASSRGTASGANEQFF. For the CDR3, the DNA is TGCGCCAGCAGCCGGGGGACGGCTAGCGGGGCTAATGAGCAGTTCTTC.

The rearrangement joins TRBV6-5 to TRBJ1-2; 7 bases agree with TRBD1. The CDR3 has 14 amino acids. CDR1 MNHEY and CDR2 SVGAGI come from the germline V gene. With V trimmed by 2 bases and J by 5 bases, 5 bases remained unmatched. CDR3 in amino acids: CASSYDRARYGYTF. In nucleotides, the CDR3 is TGTGCCAGCAGTTACGACAGGGCTCGGTATGGCTACACCTTC.

The V call is TRBV10-2, the J call TRBJ2-7; D gene uncertain. CDR1 and CDR2 (germline): WSHSY, SAAADI. Between the trimmed V and J ends, which lost 6 bases and 4 bases, there was a span of 19 bases. There are 15 residues in the CDR3. The CDR3 DNA is TGCGCCAGCAGGGCATATCACGGCCCGCCTTACGAGCAGTACTTC. It translates to CASRAYHGPPYEQYF.

The J gene is TRBJ2-2, the V gene TRBV28; D possibly corresponds to TRBD2 (5 bases). The CDR3 contains 15 residues. Germline lookup yields CDR1 MDHEN and CDR2 SYDVKM. V shed 6 bases and J shed 7 bases, with 18 bases lying between them. The CDR3 is CASSPRDYYRGELFF. Written as DNA, the CDR3 is TGTGCCAGCAGCCCTCGAGACTACTATCGCGGGGAGCTGTTTTTT.

V and J are TRBV4-1 and TRBJ2-1; 9 bases are a match to TRBD2. The CDR3 sequence is 17 residues long. The V segment lost 3 bases and the J segment 4 bases; nucleotides outside the gene matches: 10. The germline V gene encodes CDR1 MGHRA and CDR2 YSYEKL. CDR3: CASSHFSGSTPYNEQFF. The CDR3 DNA reads TGCGCCAGCAGCCACTTTAGCGGGAGTACCCCTTACAATGAGCAGTTCTTC.

This clone was observed once. The V call is TRBV15, the J call TRBJ2-7, with D possibly matching TRBD2 (6 bases). The germline V and J ends were trimmed by 0 bases and 2 bases, with 11 bases remaining between them. CDR3 length equals 15 residues. Germline CDR1 reads LNHNV; CDR2 reads YYDKDF (reference sequence). The CDR3 nucleotides are TGTGCCACCAGCAGAGAGGGGGGTGGGACCTACGAGCAGTACTTC. Translation: CATSREGGGTYEQYF. Complete variable domain (other parts from reference TRBV15 and TRBJ2-7): DAMVIQNPRYQVTQFGKPVTLSCSQTLNHNVMYWYQQKSSQAPKLLFHYYDKDFNNEADTPDNFQSRRPNTSFCFLDIRSPGLGDTAMYLCATSREGGGTYEQYFGPGTRLTVT.

A note on this clone: Other nucleotide sequences from this sample produce the same CDR3. The chain carries TRBV5-1 and TRBJ2-1, with TRBD2 identical over 7 bases. Losses at the gene ends were 0 bases for V and 4 bases for J; bases not matched to a gene: 4. The CDR3 has 15 amino acids. CDR1 and CDR2 (germline): SGHRS, YFSETQ. The CDR3 protein is CASSLEGGIYNEQFF. CDR3 in DNA: TGCGCCAGCAGCTTGGAGGGAGGGATTTACAATGAGCAGTTCTTC.

The chain joins TRBV7-2 to TRBJ2-3, with 11 nucleotides matching TRBD2. The CDR3 spans 17 residues. The germline V gene encodes CDR1 SGHTA and CDR2 FQGNSA. V lost 3 bases, J lost 3 bases, and 8 bases stayed unmatched. The chain's CDR3 is CASSFKGLAGGTDTQYF. In DNA form, the CDR3 reads TGTGCCAGCAGCTTTAAAGGGCTAGCGGGAGGAACAGATACGCAGTATTTT.

The chain is built from TRBV5-5 and TRBJ2-1; 8 bases map to TRBD2. Trimming at V came to 3 bases and at J to 8 bases, leaving 10 bases not matched to a gene. Germline V gene data show CDR1 as SGHKS and CDR2 as YYEKEE (reference sequence). The CDR3 covers 15 residues. CDR3 amino acids: CASSSLAGRLDEQFF. CDR3 bases: TGTGCCAGCAGCTCCTTAGCGGGACGGCTTGATGAGCAGTTCTTC.

This clone appeared a single time. The rearrangement uses TRBV28 and TRBJ2-7, with 7 bases lining up with TRBD2. CDR3 length equals 15 residues. The V gene's germline CDR1 is MDHEN and CDR2 SYDVKM. V gave up 7 bases and J gave up 0 bases; unmatched junction bases: 9. The CDR3, as DNA: TGTGCCAGCACCCCCCGGGGAGGGCACTCCTACGAGCAGTACTTC. Protein: CASTPRGGHSYEQYF.

This chain joins TRBV6-4 and TRBJ1-3; D is unresolved. Germline V CDR1 and CDR2: MRHNA, SNTAGT. Between the trimmed V and J ends, which lost 7 bases and 0 bases, there was a span of 13 bases. CDR3 size: 15 residues. CDR3 residues: CASTKMGNSGNTIYF. The CDR3 coding sequence is TGTGCCAGCACTAAAATGGGGAACTCTGGAAACACCATATATTTT.

CDR3 residues: CASSLGITEAFF. For the CDR3, the DNA is TGTGCCAGCAGCTTGGGGATCACTGAAGCTTTCTTT. The V call is TRBV11-2, the J call TRBJ1-1; unclear D gene. This CDR3 region has 12 residues. Germline V CDR1 and CDR2: SGHAT, FQNNGV. V lost 3 bases, J lost 4 bases, and 6 bases lay in between.